Below are 28 T cell receptor beta chains sequenced from a single sample in a study of regulatory T cells in long-lasting Graves disease. Time point reported: newly diagnosed GD, antithyroid drugs for less than 3 months. The TCR library was made from RNA that had been extracted from PBMCs in TRIzol. Both iRepertoire HTBI primers and Arm-PCR of CDR3 regions were used to build the TCR beta libraries. TCRdb re-analysed the multiplex PCR reads in MiXCR, keeping a single row per CDR3 protein. The profile shows some 220,000 distinct CDR3 sequences, approximately 18% of them singletons. The data also belong to a second study, concerning T cells in Graves' hyperthyroidism and ophthalmopathy.

Specimen: peripheral blood mononuclear cells (PBMCs), collected at new diagnosis, from a patient treated with antithyroid drugs. The receptors were gathered from a woman in her 30s with Graves disease.

This clonotype was detected ten times or more. The rearrangement joins TRBV19 to TRBJ1-4; perhaps TRBD1 as D (5 bases). V lost 3 bases and J 6 bases, leaving 11 bases between the germline ends. The CDR3 extends over 14 amino acids. Germline V gene data show CDR1 as LNHDA and CDR2 as SQIVND (reference sequence). CDR3 sequence reads: CASSIGGIHEKLFF. For the CDR3, the DNA is TGTGCCAGTAGTATTGGGGGGATACATGAAAAACTGTTTTTT.

This clonotype was recorded many times. The chain links TRBV28 to TRBJ1-5, with D hard to call. V was pared by 4 bases and J by 11 bases, with 21 bases between. The CDR3 has 15 residues. Germline assignment: CDR1 MDHEN and CDR2 SYDVKM. This chain's CDR3 is CASSSTLQELGTQHF. The CDR3 DNA follows: TGTGCCAGCAGTTCCACTCTCCAGGAGCTCGGTACCCAGCATTTT.

This clonotype occurred many times. The V gene is TRBV24-1, the J gene TRBJ1-4; 9 bases map to TRBD1. Germline V CDR1 and CDR2: KGHDR, SFDVKD. The junction had 5 bases not matched to a gene; V was cut back by 9 bases and J by 10 bases. CDR3 length: 12 amino acids. Here the CDR3 reads CATGQGYGKLFF. The CDR3 DNA reads as TGTGCCACCGGACAGGGGTATGGAAAACTGTTTTTT.

In its sample, this clonotype was seen many times. V gene TRBV11-2 combines with J gene TRBJ1-2; D gene unclear. The CDR3 consists of 14 residues. Trimming pared 0 bases from V and 12 bases from J, leaving 17 bases between. The germline gives CDR1 SGHAT, CDR2 FQNNGV. The chain's CDR3 is CASSLDPGSAGNTF. The CDR3 nucleotides are TGTGCCAGCAGCTTAGATCCCGGGTCCGCAGGCAACACCTTC. The whole variable domain, filled in from reference TRBV11-2 and TRBJ1-2, reads EAGVAQSPRYKIIEKRQSVAFWCNPISGHATLYWYQQILGQGPKLLIQFQNNGVVDDSQLPKDRFSAERLKGVDSTLKIQPAKLEDSAVYLCASSLDPGSAGNTFGSGTRLTVV.

This clonotype has ten or more counts. This chain connects TRBV2 to TRBJ2-5, with 8 bases lining up with TRBD2. This CDR3 contains 15 residues. Germline CDR1 reads SNHLY; CDR2 reads FYNNEI. The junction had 4 bases not matched to a gene; V was cut back by 2 bases and J by 2 bases. CDR3 nucleotide sequence: TGTGCCAGCAGTGAAAGGCGGGGGGAGCAAGAGACCCAGTACTTC. It codes for CASSERRGEQETQYF.

The chain uses TRBV20-1 and TRBJ2-1; TRBD2 aligns across 7 bases. Germline V gene sequence: CDR1 DFQATT, CDR2 SNEGSKA (reference sequence). This CDR3 comprises 16 residues. V lost 1 base, J lost 8 bases, and 14 bases stayed unmatched. The CDR3 spells CSARGQRGGSRYEQFF. The CDR3 DNA follows: TGCAGTGCTAGAGGGCAAAGAGGCGGGAGTAGGTATGAGCAGTTCTTC.

The rearrangement uses TRBV7-3 and TRBJ2-5; 9 bases map to TRBD2. The junction had 9 bases not matched to a gene; V was cut back by 5 bases and J by 5 bases. The CDR3 loop spans 15 amino acids. Germline V CDR1 and CDR2: SGHTA, FQGTGA. Written as DNA, the CDR3 is TGTGCCAGCAGCCCCCACGGGCTAGCGGGGGAGACCCAGTACTTC. Translation gives CASSPHGLAGETQYF. Full variable domain (remainder filled in from reference TRBV7-3 and TRBJ2-5): GAGVSQTPSNKVTEKGKYVELRCDPISGHTALYWYRQSLGQGPEFLIYFQGTGAADDSGLPNDRFFAVRPEGSVSTLKIQRTERGDSAVYLCASSPHGLAGETQYFGPGTRLLVL.

In its sample, this clonotype was seen many times. The gene calls are TRBV20-1 and TRBJ2-3, with TRBD2 matching 13 bases. Germline lookup yields CDR1 DFQATT and CDR2 SNEGSKA (reference sequence). After removal of 1 base from V and 10 bases from J, the junction contained 5 bases not matched to a gene. There are 14 residues in the CDR3. The CDR3 protein is CSARGTSGSIAQYF. In nucleotides, the CDR3 is TGCAGTGCTAGAGGGACTAGCGGGAGTATCGCGCAGTATTTT.

J is TRBJ2-7 and V is TRBV3-1; the match to TRBD1 covers 7 bases. The CDR3 loop spans 15 amino acids. The germline V gene encodes CDR1 LGHDT and CDR2 YNNKEL (reference sequence). V shed 4 bases, J shed 1 base, and the junction held 7 bases outside the gene matches. Here the CDR3 reads CASSREQGLSYEQYF. The CDR3 DNA follows: TGTGCCAGCAGCCGAGAACAGGGGTTGTCCTACGAGCAGTACTTC.

The table lists this clonotype with many counts. The chain has TRBV20-1 and TRBJ2-3; D is perhaps TRBD1 (6 bases). V was clipped by 6 bases and J by 4 bases, with 11 bases between them. The CDR3 covers 12 residues. CDR1 is DFQATT, CDR2 SNEGSKA, per germline (reference sequence). CDR3: CSALDRPDTQYF. CDR3 DNA: TGCAGTGCCTTAGACAGGCCAGATACGCAGTATTTT.

There are a few counts of this clonotype. This may come from a read error, since a much larger clone is one base off. The chain couples TRBV3-1 to TRBJ2-5; D remains ambiguous. The CDR3 has 13 amino acids. In germline, CDR1 is LGHDT, CDR2 YNNKEL (reference sequence). The CDR3 DNA reads TGTGCCAACAGCCTGGTGGAAGGCGAGACCCAGTACTTC. This gives the protein CANSLVEGETQYF.

The chain has TRBV15 and TRBJ2-7; D possibly corresponds to TRBD2 (7 bases). The CDR3 has 19 amino acids. Per the germline V gene, CDR1 is LNHNV and CDR2 is YYDKDF (reference sequence). Trimming cost V 1 base and J 2 bases, with 24 bases left between them. DNA of the CDR3: TGTGCCACCAGCAGAGGGCCGTTGGCGGGGGCTATTCTCGCCTACGAGCAGTACTTC. Translation: CATSRGPLAGAILAYEQYF.

Many counts were recorded for this clonotype. The gene calls are TRBV9 and TRBJ1-5, with 8 nucleotides matching TRBD1. Unmatched junction bases numbered 13, after V lost 3 bases and J lost 11 bases. Germline CDR1 reads SGDLS; CDR2 reads YYNGEE. The CDR3 is made up of 15 amino acids. CDR3 sequence: CASSDTGGPSGTQHF. For the CDR3, the DNA is TGTGCCAGCAGCGATACAGGGGGTCCCTCAGGGACCCAGCATTTT. The full variable domain, rest sourced from reference TRBV9 and TRBJ1-5, is DSGVTQTPKHLITATGQRVTLRCSPRSGDLSVYWYQQSLDQGLQFLIQYYNGEERAKGNILERFSAQQFPDLHSELNLSSLELGDSALYFCASSDTGGPSGTQHFGDGTRLSIL.

This clonotype was seen many times. V usage is TRBV2 and J usage is TRBJ1-3; 9 positions agree with TRBD1. The CDR3 has 15 residues. Unmatched junction bases numbered 3, after V lost 6 bases and J lost 0 bases. The germline V gene has CDR1 SNHLY and CDR2 FYNNEI. The CDR3 loop is CASRSQGASGNTIYF. In DNA, the CDR3 is TGTGCCAGCAGGTCACAGGGGGCCTCTGGAAACACCATATATTTT.

This clonotype showed up many times. The chain links TRBV7-6 to TRBJ2-7; D gene unclear. CDR1 and CDR2 from the germline V gene are SGHVS and FNYEAQ. V was trimmed by 5 bases and J by 2 bases, leaving 10 bases between them. The CDR3 extends over 13 amino acids. In nucleotides, the CDR3 is TGTGCCAGCAGCCCCAGTGGGGCCTACGAGCAGTACTTC. Encoded protein: CASSPSGAYEQYF.

This clonotype was recorded a few times. A read error may be the cause here, since a much bigger clone is one base away. The chain combines TRBV19 with TRBJ1-1, with a possible D match to TRBD1 (6 bases). The CDR3 totals 13 residues. The germline V and J ends were trimmed by 4 bases and 8 bases, with 14 bases remaining between them. Germline CDR1 is LNHDA and CDR2 is SQIVND (reference sequence). The CDR3 protein is CASSTGRGSEAFF. The CDR3 DNA sequence: TGTGCCAGTAGTACCGGCAGGGGTAGCGAAGCTTTCTTT.

This clonotype was recorded many times. V usage is TRBV6-5 and J usage is TRBJ1-2; D remains unclear. Germline V CDR1 and CDR2: MNHEY, SVGAGI. V gave up 0 bases and J gave up 9 bases, with 17 bases separating them. The CDR3 is made up of 15 amino acids. CDR3 protein: CASSYSIFRLLCYTF. The CDR3 DNA is TGTGCCAGCAGTTACTCGATATTCCGGCTACTATGCTACACCTTC.

This clonotype was recorded many times. The V and J genes are TRBV30 and TRBJ1-1; perhaps TRBD1 as D (5 bases). Between the trimmed V and J ends, which lost 3 bases and 4 bases, there was a span of 15 bases. The CDR3 runs to 14 residues. CDR1 is GTSNPN and CDR2 is SVGIG in the germline V gene (reference sequence). CDR3 DNA sequence: TGTGCCTGGAGACGGTCTGGGGGGGGCACTGAAGCTTTCTTT. Translated, it gives CAWRRSGGGTEAFF.

This clonotype appeared many times. The rearrangement joins TRBV7-3 to TRBJ1-2, with 11 bases that match TRBD1. V was clipped by 4 bases and J by 3 bases; unmatched bases: 4. CDR1 and CDR2 from the germline V gene are SGHTA and FQGTGA. This CDR3 spans 15 amino acids. CDR3 coding DNA: TGTGCCAGCAGCTCAACGGGACAGGGGGACTATGGCTACACCTTC. Translation gives CASSSTGQGDYGYTF. The full variable domain, rest sourced from reference TRBV7-3 and TRBJ1-2, is GAGVSQTPSNKVTEKGKYVELRCDPISGHTALYWYRQSLGQGPEFLIYFQGTGAADDSGLPNDRFFAVRPEGSVSTLKIQRTERGDSAVYLCASSSTGQGDYGYTFGSGTRLTVV.

V and J are TRBV28 and TRBJ2-5; 11 bases line up with TRBD1. The V and J ends lost 2 bases and 4 bases, in that order; junction bases with no gene match: 6. From germline, CDR1 is MDHEN and CDR2 SYDVKM. This CDR3 has 16 amino acids. In nucleotides, the CDR3 is TGTGCCAGCAGTTTACCGGGACAGGGGGGCGGAGAGACCCAGTACTTC. It yields the protein CASSLPGQGGGETQYF.

This clonotype was detected many times. The V and J genes are TRBV2 and TRBJ2-5; TRBD2 agrees at 7 bases. The J segment lost 4 bases and the V segment lost 3 bases, leaving 17 bases of the junction unmatched. Germline lookup yields CDR1 SNHLY and CDR2 FYNNEI. The CDR3 totals 18 residues. CDR3 amino acids: CASSDRVKAGAGLETQYF. In DNA form, the CDR3 reads TGTGCCAGCAGTGATCGGGTCAAGGCGGGAGCCGGCTTAGAGACCCAGTACTTC.

This clonotype was seen many times. The gene calls are TRBV12-3 or TRBV12-4 and TRBJ2-1; unclear D gene. V gave up 6 bases and J gave up 6 bases, with 6 bases separating them. The CDR3 totals 11 residues. CDR3 protein: CASRTLNEQFF. The CDR3 bases are TGTGCCAGCAGAACACTCAATGAGCAGTTCTTC.

Comment on this clonotype: This may come from a read error, since a much larger clone is one base off. This chain uses TRBV9 with TRBJ2-2; TRBD2 matches at 7 bases. Germline V gene data show CDR1 as SGDLS and CDR2 as YYNGEE. CDR3 length equals 14 residues. In DNA, the CDR3 is TGTGCCAGCAGCGTAGATCCGGGAGGCGGGGAGCCGTTTTTT. Its protein is CASSVDPGGGEPFF.

This clonotype showed up many times. This chain joins TRBV6-5 and TRBJ2-7; 12 bases map to TRBD1. The CDR3 covers 14 residues. V dropped 2 bases and J dropped 5; count of bases not matched to a gene: 1. Per germline, CDR1 MNHEY and CDR2 SVGAGI. The CDR3 bases are TGTGCCAGCAGTTACGGGACAGGGGGCAACGAGCAGTACTTC. It specifies CASSYGTGGNEQYF.

The chain has TRBV12-3 or TRBV12-4 and TRBJ2-2; 11 bases line up with TRBD2. The CDR3 covers 16 residues. V lost 5 bases to trimming and J lost 4 bases; unmatched junction nucleotides: 6. The CDR3 region has the DNA TGTGCCAGCAGTCCAACTAGCGGGAGTGTCACCGGGGAGCTGTTTTTT. It encodes CASSPTSGSVTGELFF.

In this sample, this clonotype turned up many times. The rearrangement uses TRBV30 and TRBJ1-5, with 7 bases lining up with TRBD1. J lost 1 base, V lost 5 bases, and 2 bases had no gene match. The CDR3 has 13 amino acids. The germline CDR1 and CDR2 sequences are GTSNPN and SVGIG (reference sequence). The CDR3 sequence: CAWGGQSNQPQHF. The CDR3 DNA reads as TGTGCCTGGGGGGGACAGAGCAATCAGCCCCAGCATTTT. Together with reference TRBV30 and TRBJ1-5, the CDR3 gives the full variable domain: SQTIHQWPATLVQPVGSPLSLECTVEGTSNPNLYWYRQAAGRGLQLLFYSVGIGQISSEVPQNLSASRPQDRQFILSSKKLLLSDSGFYLCAWGGQSNQPQHFGDGTRLSIL.

In the case of this clonotype: This likely came from a read error, as a far larger clone is one base away. This chain links TRBV11-3 with TRBJ2-3; 7 bases align to TRBD1. The closer fit of TRBJ2-7 to the DNA end suggests the J call may be wrong. Germline CDR1 and CDR2: SGHNT and YENEEA. There are 14 residues in the CDR3. The CDR3 protein is CASSSDREGRVQYF. DNA of the CDR3: TGTGCCAGCAGCTCCGACAGGGAAGGACGCGTGCAGTACTTC.

In its sample, this clonotype was seen many times. The rearrangement joins TRBV19 to TRBJ1-1, with D possibly TRBD1 on 5 matching bases. CDR1 and CDR2 (germline): LNHDA, SQIVND (reference sequence). This CDR3 spans 14 amino acids. Deletions cut 8 bases from V and 0 bases from J, with 13 bases between. Written as DNA, the CDR3 is TGTGCCAGTTGCCTGGGACGTATGAACACTGAAGCTTTCTTT. Protein sequence: CASCLGRMNTEAFF.